This TCR beta chain derives from a study of cytomegalovirus exposure and HLA in healthy donors. CDR1 is MDHEN, CDR2 SYDVKM, per germline. The J segment lost 2 bases and the V segment lost 5 bases, leaving 5 bases of the junction unmatched. The CDR3 is made up of 14 amino acids. PCR amplification relied on 60 Vbeta primers (plus 13 Jbeta primers). Some clones are missing from TCRdb's copy, which holds only in-frame ones; the method was immunoSEQ multiplex PCR. The repertoire shows about 160,000 clones; the top ten hold under 2.5%. The rearrangement links TRBV28 to TRBJ1-2; 7 bases fit TRBD1. This sequence originates from a man aged 25 to 45 in good health and CMV-seronegative. Sequencing was performed on PBMCs. The CDR3 region has the DNA TGTGCCAGCAGTCCAGGGACAGTAAACTATGGCTACACCTTC. It is translated as CASSPGTVNYGYTF.